A selection of T cell receptor beta chains follows, all from one sample in a study of T cell changes during pregnancy in multiple sclerosis. Here immunoSEQ multiplex PCR was the method, and the copy in TCRdb shows in-frame clones only, minus some. In the table there are around 95,000 clones, 92% of which are singletons. The specimen was peripheral blood, collected after pregnancy. The origin of the receptors is a female donor in good health, enrolled as a control in a pregnancy study. Both conserved end residues are part of each CDR3.

V	CDR3
TRBV5-1	CASSLVGEGFSPLHF
TRBV7-6	CASSLAGGANTGELFF
TRBV7-9	CASSYDRSEQYF
TRBV2	CASSPSFPDPGKVTGELFF
TRBV27	CASSLRTGGYEQYF
TRBV9	CASSVGPGNEQYF
TRBV5-4	CASSTLDSNYGYTF
TRBV28	CASSLTVGEQFF
TRBV2	CASSEGQGKTYEQYF
TRBV6-1	CASSGRQGYSYEQYF
TRBV5-4	CASSSLLDTDTQYF
TRBV7-9	CASSLLAGAGELFF
TRBV11-2	CASSLVSDTQYF
TRBV6-5	CASFPGLWNTEAFF
TRBV10-1	CASSESFPGDEQYF
TRBV15	CATSRGTGEEKLFF
TRBV6-1	CASSRLAENYNEQFF
TRBV7-8	CASSLGGGGQPQHF
TRBV6-5	CASSYADLPYGYTF
TRBV2	CASTVLSGYTF
TRBV7-3	CASSATTRETQYF
TRBV6-5	CASSYRLAGGQETQYF
TRBV5-1	CASARSGIQYF
TRBV5-1	CASSLGPVPNEKLFF
TRBV11-2	CASSLVRGWNTEAFF
TRBV2	CASRAQGLLLVAKNIQYF
TRBV5-4	CASSLGGLNTEAFF
TRBV29-1	CSVEDRDPHNEQFF
TRBV5-1	CASSWTRTSGGPGYEQYF
TRBV5-1	CASSARQTTNEKLFF
TRBV27	CASLSGTENTGELFF
TRBV28	CASVRSWGANVLTF
TRBV5-8	CASSDGTGNTEAFF
TRBV18	CASSSDRVYGYTF
TRBV2	CASRMNTEQYF
TRBV9	CASSPRLAGVFRPYNEQFF
TRBV1	CTSSHRDRGGKEPQHF
TRBV10-3	CAISDTGGRGYTF
TRBV18	CASSSLGSGTQTGELFF
TRBV10-3	CAIRSGQGGTYEQYF
TRBV5-1	CASSWTDTNSPLHF
TRBV5-5	CASSLRQGNLVGGNTIYF
TRBV4-1	CASSRGAGGTEAFF
TRBV18	CASSPISVQNTGELFF
TRBV7-6	CASSPGGSGSTDTQYF
TRBV27	CASRNRDRVADTQYF
TRBV11-2	CASGGLAGAEPYNEQFF
TRBV6-5	CASSLVTGANYGYTF